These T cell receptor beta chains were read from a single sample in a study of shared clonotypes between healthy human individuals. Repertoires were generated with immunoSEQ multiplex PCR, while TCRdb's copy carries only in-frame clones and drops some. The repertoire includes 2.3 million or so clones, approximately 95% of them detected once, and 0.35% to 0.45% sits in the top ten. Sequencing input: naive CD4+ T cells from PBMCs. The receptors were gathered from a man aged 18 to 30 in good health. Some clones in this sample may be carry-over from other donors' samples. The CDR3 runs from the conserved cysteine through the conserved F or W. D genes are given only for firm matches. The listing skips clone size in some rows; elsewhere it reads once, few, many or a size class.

CDR3 protein: CASSSLSGGEPGELFF
CDR3 DNA: TGCGCCAGCAGCTCCCTCTCCGGGGGGGAGCCGGGGGAGCTGTTTTTT
J gene: TRBJ2-2
CDR3 length: 16
V gene: TRBV5-1
D gene: TRBD2
clone size: .

CDR3 protein: CASRGAGKGQETQYF
CDR3 DNA: TGTGCCAGCCGAGGGGCAGGGAAGGGCCAAGAGACCCAGTACTTC
J gene: TRBJ2-5
CDR3 length: 15
V gene: TRBV25-1
D gene: .
clone size: once

CDR3 protein: CASSHAAGRGNEQFF
CDR3 DNA: TGCGCCAGCAGTCACGCCGCGGGAAGGGGGAATGAGCAGTTCTTC
J gene: TRBJ2-1
CDR3 length: 15
V gene: TRBV23-1
D gene: .
clone size: once

CDR3 protein: CASSPFPGQSYEQYF
CDR3 DNA: TGTGCCAGCAGCCCGTTCCCGGGACAAAGCTACGAGCAGTACTTC
J gene: TRBJ2-7
CDR3 length: 15
V gene: TRBV7-2
D gene: .
clone size: .

CDR3 protein: CASRTTRGRPRQDTQYF
CDR3 DNA: TGTGCCAGCAGAACCACCAGAGGGAGGCCCCGCCAGGATACGCAGTATTTT
J gene: TRBJ2-3
CDR3 length: 17
V gene: TRBV28
D gene: .
clone size: .

CDR3 protein: CASSQDYGTGGWGYTF
CDR3 DNA: TGCGCCAGCAGCCAAGATTACGGCACAGGGGGTTGGGGCTACACCTTC
J gene: TRBJ1-2
CDR3 length: 16
V gene: TRBV4-3
D gene: TRBD1
clone size: .

CDR3 protein: CASSLEGGLGYGYTF
CDR3 DNA: TGTGCCAGCAGCTTAGAGGGGGGGCTGGGCTATGGCTACACCTTC
J gene: TRBJ1-2
CDR3 length: 15
V gene: TRBV7-2
D gene: .
clone size: .

CDR3 protein: CAWSVQVNTEAFF
CDR3 DNA: TGTGCCTGGAGTGTACAGGTGAACACTGAAGCTTTCTTT
J gene: TRBJ1-1
CDR3 length: 13
V gene: TRBV30
D gene: .
clone size: few

CDR3 protein: CASSGRTSGRAGTGELFF
CDR3 DNA: TGTGCCAGCAGTGGGAGGACTAGCGGGAGGGCGGGCACCGGGGAGCTGTTTTTT
J gene: TRBJ2-2
CDR3 length: 18
V gene: TRBV6-4
D gene: TRBD2
clone size: .

CDR3 protein: CASSQETGVNHNEQFF
CDR3 DNA: TGTGCCAGCAGCCAAGAAACGGGAGTCAACCACAATGAGCAGTTCTTC
J gene: TRBJ2-1
CDR3 length: 16
V gene: TRBV4-2
D gene: .
clone size: .

CDR3 protein: CASSLAGWDGGVGYTF
CDR3 DNA: TGCGCCAGCAGCTTGGCCGGGTGGGACGGCGGAGTTGGCTACACCTTC
J gene: TRBJ1-2
CDR3 length: 16
V gene: TRBV5-1
D gene: .
clone size: .

CDR3 protein: CASSFRGGLSTDTQYF
CDR3 DNA: TGTGCCAGCAGTTTTCGAGGGGGACTTAGCACAGATACGCAGTATTTT
J gene: TRBJ2-3
CDR3 length: 16
V gene: TRBV27
D gene: .
clone size: .

CDR3 protein: CASSPQVEETQYF
CDR3 DNA: TGTGCCAGCTCACCCCAGGTCGAGGAGACCCAGTACTTC
J gene: TRBJ2-5
CDR3 length: 13
V gene: TRBV18
D gene: .
clone size: once

CDR3 protein: CASHPGWNTEAFF
CDR3 DNA: TGTGCCAGCCATCCAGGGTGGAACACTGAAGCTTTCTTT
J gene: TRBJ1-1
CDR3 length: 13
V gene: TRBV5-6
D gene: .
clone size: .

CDR3 protein: CASSLTRGPEKLFF
CDR3 DNA: TGTGCCAGCAGTCTTACACGGGGCCCAGAAAAACTGTTTTTT
J gene: TRBJ1-4
CDR3 length: 14
V gene: TRBV25-1
D gene: .
clone size: once

CDR3 protein: CSVALQGTAWYEQYF
CDR3 DNA: TGCAGCGTGGCCTTACAGGGTACCGCTTGGTACGAGCAGTACTTC
J gene: TRBJ2-7
CDR3 length: 15
V gene: TRBV29-1
D gene: .
clone size: .

CDR3 protein: CASSYSGINQPQHF
CDR3 DNA: TGTGCCAGCAGTTACTCCGGCATCAATCAGCCCCAGCATTTT
J gene: TRBJ1-5
CDR3 length: 14
V gene: TRBV6-5
D gene: .
clone size: .

CDR3 protein: CAWTQRGPTSGNTIYF
CDR3 DNA: TGTGCCTGGACCCAGAGAGGTCCGACCTCTGGAAACACCATATATTTT
J gene: TRBJ1-3
CDR3 length: 16
V gene: TRBV30
D gene: .
clone size: .

CDR3 protein: CASSLSGGKLFF
CDR3 DNA: TGTGCCAGCAGTTTATCGGGGGGAAAACTGTTTTTT
J gene: TRBJ1-4
CDR3 length: 12
V gene: TRBV28
D gene: .
clone size: .

CDR3 protein: CASSPRTSGRGGETQYF
CDR3 DNA: TGTGCCAGCAGTCCCCGGACTAGCGGGAGGGGGGGGGAGACCCAGTACTTC
J gene: TRBJ2-5
CDR3 length: 17
V gene: TRBV27
D gene: TRBD2
clone size: .

CDR3 protein: CASSLAGVQETQYF
CDR3 DNA: TGCGCCAGCAGCTTGGCGGGGGTGCAAGAGACCCAGTACTTC
J gene: TRBJ2-5
CDR3 length: 14
V gene: TRBV5-1
D gene: .
clone size: .

CDR3 protein: CASRVAVSSYNEQFF
CDR3 DNA: TGTGCCAGCCGTGTAGCGGTAAGCTCCTACAATGAGCAGTTCTTC
J gene: TRBJ2-1
CDR3 length: 15
V gene: TRBV6-1
D gene: .
clone size: .

CDR3 protein: CASSPTGGTYEQYF
CDR3 DNA: TGTGCCAGCAGCCCGACAGGGGGGACCTACGAGCAGTACTTC
J gene: TRBJ2-7
CDR3 length: 14
V gene: TRBV5-6
D gene: TRBD1
clone size: .

CDR3 protein: CATKGGTYNEQFF
CDR3 DNA: TGTGCCACCAAGGGGGGAACCTACAATGAGCAGTTCTTC
J gene: TRBJ2-1
CDR3 length: 13
V gene: TRBV15
D gene: .
clone size: .

CDR3 protein: CATSRSWYDGGQFF
CDR3 DNA: TGTGCCACCAGCAGAAGTTGGTACGACGGAGGGCAGTTCTTC
J gene: TRBJ2-1
CDR3 length: 14
V gene: TRBV15
D gene: .
clone size: .

CDR3 protein: CASSLEGVAWSTEAFF
CDR3 DNA: TGTGCCAGCAGCTTAGAAGGGGTCGCGTGGAGCACTGAAGCTTTCTTT
J gene: TRBJ1-1
CDR3 length: 16
V gene: TRBV7-9
D gene: .
clone size: .

CDR3 protein: CASSLDPQGRGYTF
CDR3 DNA: TGTGCCAGCAGCTTAGACCCACAGGGTCGGGGCTACACCTTC
J gene: TRBJ1-2
CDR3 length: 14
V gene: TRBV7-9
D gene: .
clone size: .

CDR3 protein: CASSLVPGNTGELFF
CDR3 DNA: TGTGCCAGCAGCTTGGTCCCCGGGAACACCGGGGAGCTGTTTTTT
J gene: TRBJ2-2
CDR3 length: 15
V gene: TRBV11-2
D gene: .
clone size: .

CDR3 protein: CASSQDAQGARGYTF
CDR3 DNA: TGCGCCAGCAGCCAGGACGCACAGGGGGCGCGTGGCTACACCTTC
J gene: TRBJ1-2
CDR3 length: 15
V gene: TRBV4-1
D gene: TRBD1
clone size: .

CDR3 protein: CASSTPSRGTEAFF
CDR3 DNA: TGTGCCAGCAGTACTCCCTCCAGGGGCACTGAAGCTTTCTTT
J gene: TRBJ1-1
CDR3 length: 14
V gene: TRBV28
D gene: .
clone size: .

CDR3 protein: CASSSSDRLWEQYF
CDR3 DNA: TGTGCCAGCAGTTCATCGGACCGCCTGTGGGAGCAGTACTTC
J gene: TRBJ2-7
CDR3 length: 14
V gene: TRBV28
D gene: .
clone size: .

CDR3 protein: CASSESGSTGELFF
CDR3 DNA: TGTGCCAGCAGTGAATCTGGGAGCACCGGGGAGCTGTTTTTT
J gene: TRBJ2-2
CDR3 length: 14
V gene: TRBV25-1
D gene: .
clone size: once

CDR3 protein: CASSQGLRQGITGELFF
CDR3 DNA: TGCGCCAGCAGCCAAGGTTTGCGACAGGGGATAACCGGGGAGCTGTTTTTT
J gene: TRBJ2-2
CDR3 length: 17
V gene: TRBV4-1
D gene: TRBD1
clone size: .

CDR3 protein: CASSLYLAGVDEQYF
CDR3 DNA: TGTGCCAGCAGTTTATACCTAGCGGGAGTGGACGAGCAGTACTTC
J gene: TRBJ2-7
CDR3 length: 15
V gene: TRBV27
D gene: TRBD2
clone size: .

CDR3 protein: CASSRGPPPTGELFF
CDR3 DNA: TGCGCCAGCAGCCGGGGACCGCCCCCCACCGGGGAGCTGTTTTTT
J gene: TRBJ2-2
CDR3 length: 15
V gene: TRBV5-1
D gene: .
clone size: .

CDR3 protein: CASSLRSGFTYEQYF
CDR3 DNA: TGTGCCAGCAGCTTGCGGTCGGGCTTCACCTACGAGCAGTACTTC
J gene: TRBJ2-7
CDR3 length: 15
V gene: TRBV5-6
D gene: .
clone size: .

CDR3 protein: CASSHGQGEAGNTIYF
CDR3 DNA: TGCGCCAGCAGCCACGGACAGGGTGAAGCTGGAAACACCATATATTTT
J gene: TRBJ1-3
CDR3 length: 16
V gene: TRBV4-1
D gene: TRBD1
clone size: .

CDR3 protein: CASSSPGGRDQPQHF
CDR3 DNA: TGTGCCAGCAGCTCACCTGGGGGAAGGGACCAGCCCCAGCATTTT
J gene: TRBJ1-5
CDR3 length: 15
V gene: TRBV7-8
D gene: .
clone size: once

CDR3 protein: CSASMETQYF
CDR3 DNA: TGCAGTGCTAGCATGGAGACCCAGTACTTC
J gene: TRBJ2-5
CDR3 length: 10
V gene: TRBV20-1
D gene: .
clone size: once

CDR3 protein: CASSELFGGRRTDTQYF
CDR3 DNA: TGTGCCAGCAGTGAACTCTTTGGCGGGAGGCGGACAGATACGCAGTATTTT
J gene: TRBJ2-3
CDR3 length: 17
V gene: TRBV2
D gene: TRBD2
clone size: .